This T cell receptor beta chain emerged from a study of spatial heterogeneity in lung cancer. Time point noted: sample taken at primary tumor resection. Sequencing was performed on whole RNA extracted from tumor and nontumor lung tissue, or from frozen PBMC, and the material was left unsorted. TCRdb processed the 5' RACE reads anew with MiXCR; each CDR3 protein has one entry. Altogether about 23,000 distinct CDR3 sequences are present, about 3% being singletons, with the ten largest covering less than 35%. Broader study findings: Follow-up blood showed ubiquitous expanded tumor TCRs less than blood at resection did.

At least ten counts were recorded for this clonotype. Its target is not known. The length of the CDR3 is 11 residues. CDR1 SGHRS and CDR2 YFSETQ come from the germline V gene. Losses at the gene ends were 0 bases for V and 13 bases for J; bases not matched to a gene: 1. The TCR was taken from a female donor with early-stage non-small cell lung cancer. The chain recombines TRBV5-1 with TRBJ2-1; TRBD2 aligns across 7 bases. This specimen consisted of PBMCs, obtained at surgery. The CDR3 reads CASSLGLAQFF. CDR3 sequence (DNA): TGCGCCAGCAGCTTGGGACTAGCCCAGTTCTTC. Complete variable domain (other parts from reference TRBV5-1 and TRBJ2-1): KAGVTQTPRYLIKTRGQQVTLSCSPISGHRSVSWYQQTPGQGLQFLFEYFSETQRNKGNFPGRFSGRQFSNSRSEMNVSTLELGDSALYLCASSLGLAQFFGPGTRLTVL.